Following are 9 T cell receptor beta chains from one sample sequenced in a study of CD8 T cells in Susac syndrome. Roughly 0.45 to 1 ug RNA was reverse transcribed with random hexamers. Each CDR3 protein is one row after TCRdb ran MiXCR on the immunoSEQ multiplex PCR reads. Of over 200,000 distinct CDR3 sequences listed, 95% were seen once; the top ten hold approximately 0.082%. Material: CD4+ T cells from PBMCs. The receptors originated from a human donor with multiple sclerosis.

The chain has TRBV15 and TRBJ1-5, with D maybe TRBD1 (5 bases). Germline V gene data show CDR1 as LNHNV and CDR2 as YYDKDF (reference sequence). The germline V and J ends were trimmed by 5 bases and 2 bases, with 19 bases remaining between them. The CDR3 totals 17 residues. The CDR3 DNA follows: TGTGCCACCAGCCGGGGCGGACGGACCCAAGGCAATCAGCCCCAGCATTTT. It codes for CATSRGGRTQGNQPQHF.

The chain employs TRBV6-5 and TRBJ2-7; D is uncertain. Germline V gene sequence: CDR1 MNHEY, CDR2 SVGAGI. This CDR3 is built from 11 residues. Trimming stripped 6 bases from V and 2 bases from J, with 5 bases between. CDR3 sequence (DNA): TGTGCCAGCAGAACAACCTACGAGCAGTACTTC. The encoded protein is CASRTTYEQYF.

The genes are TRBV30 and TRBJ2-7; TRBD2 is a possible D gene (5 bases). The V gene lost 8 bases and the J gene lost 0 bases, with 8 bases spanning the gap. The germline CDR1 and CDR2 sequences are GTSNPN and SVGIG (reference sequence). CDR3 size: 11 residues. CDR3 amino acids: CATRDSYEQYF. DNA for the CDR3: TGTGCCACCCGGGACTCCTACGAGCAGTACTTC.

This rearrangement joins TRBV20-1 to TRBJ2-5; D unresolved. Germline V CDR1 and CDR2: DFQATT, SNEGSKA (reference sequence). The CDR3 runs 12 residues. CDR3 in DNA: TGCAGCCCTGGACGGATTCAAGAGACCCAGTACTTC. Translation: CSPGRIQETQYF.

CDR3 loop: CASSTGEEKLFF. For the CDR3, the DNA is TGTGCCAGCAGCACAGGGGAGGAAAAACTGTTTTTT. The chain recombines TRBV6-5 with TRBJ1-4; 7 bases map to TRBD1. V lost 6 bases and J lost 8; bases outside the gene matches: 3. The CDR3 totals 12 residues. Germline CDR1 is MNHEY and CDR2 is SVGAGI.

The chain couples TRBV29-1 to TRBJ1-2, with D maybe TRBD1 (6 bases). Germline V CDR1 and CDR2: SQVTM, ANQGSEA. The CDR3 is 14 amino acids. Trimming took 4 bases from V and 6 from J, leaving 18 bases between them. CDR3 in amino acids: CSVVGQQFINGYTF. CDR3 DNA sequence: TGCAGCGTTGTAGGACAGCAGTTCATCAATGGCTACACCTTC.

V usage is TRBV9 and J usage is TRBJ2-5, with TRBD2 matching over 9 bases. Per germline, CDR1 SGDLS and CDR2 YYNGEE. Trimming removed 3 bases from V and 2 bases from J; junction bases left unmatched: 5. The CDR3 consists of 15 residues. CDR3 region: CASSGLAGHQETQYF. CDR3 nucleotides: TGTGCCAGCAGCGGTCTAGCGGGGCATCAAGAGACCCAGTACTTC.

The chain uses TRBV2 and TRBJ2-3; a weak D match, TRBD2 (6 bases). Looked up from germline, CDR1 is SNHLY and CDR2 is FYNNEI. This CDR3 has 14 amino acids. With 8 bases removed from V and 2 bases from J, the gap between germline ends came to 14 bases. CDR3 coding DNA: TGTGCCAGCTCTCTGGGACTTCCCACAGATACGCAGTATTTT. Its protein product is CASSLGLPTDTQYF.

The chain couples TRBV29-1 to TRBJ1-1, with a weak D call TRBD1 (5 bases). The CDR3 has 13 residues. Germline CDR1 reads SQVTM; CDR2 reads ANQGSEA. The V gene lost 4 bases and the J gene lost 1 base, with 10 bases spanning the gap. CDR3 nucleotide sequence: TGCAGCGTTGTGTTCGGGGCGAACACTGAAGCTTTCTTT. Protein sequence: CSVVFGANTEAFF.